This T cell receptor (beta chain) was recovered during a study of OX40 agonist ivuxolimab in advanced cancers. Study-level background: Ivuxolimab was an agonistic, fully human IgG2 monoclonal antibody directed against OX40 (CD134), a costimulatory receptor. Intravenous ivuxolimab was administered to patients every 2 weeks at six dose levels: 0.01, 0.1, 0.3, 1.5, 3 and 10 mg/kg. Of the approximately 50 patients in dose escalation, approximately 20 had hepatocellular carcinoma, some 15 had melanoma, 9 had renal cell carcinoma and 9 had head and neck cancer. A male proportion of 75% to 85% and a mean age of 60 years, ranging from 23 to 79, were recorded for the dose-escalation cohort. Patients were allowed to have had prior anti-PD-1, anti-PD-L1 or anti-CTLA-4 therapy, and roughly two fifths of the dose-escalation patients had been treated with checkpoint inhibitors. Partial responses occurred in three dose-escalation patients: two with cutaneous melanoma and one with hepatocellular carcinoma. Peripheral TCRbeta sequencing aimed to test whether ivuxolimab altered TCR sequence diversity and caused clonal T-cell expansion. The monotherapy dose-escalation portion (N of about 49 patients) of the phase I ivuxolimab trial is reported in the paper. General conclusions and limits of the study: Low levels of normalized T-cell clonal expansion were also seen in some nonresponding patients. In the 0.1-3.0 mg/kg groups, partial responders were among the patients with the lowest normalized peripheral clonal expansion, particularly in CD8+ T cells. Antigen specificity was not determined for the clonally expanded peripheral T cells. At doses of 0.1 to 3.0 mg/kg, clonal expansion of both CD4+ and CD8+ blood T cells was observed from baseline to week 6. After ivuxolimab, CD8+ T cells had more expanded clones than CD4+ T cells on average.

Patients with a history of autoimmune disease or receiving systemic immunosuppression were excluded from the trial. Peripheral blood for TCR sequencing was collected from all dose cohorts at baseline, on cycle 4 day 1, and on cycle 7 day 1. The samples were taken from a phase I, first-in-human, multicenter, open-label dose-escalation trial of ivuxolimab. Adults with locally advanced or metastatic melanoma, renal cell carcinoma, hepatocellular carcinoma or head and neck squamous cell carcinoma were enrolled in the trial. Before TCR sequencing, CD4+ T cells and CD8+ T cells were sorted from peripheral blood as separate populations. Per the germline V gene, SGHDT is the CDR1 and YYEEEE is the CDR2. Trimming at the junction amounts to 5 bases on V and 6 bases on J, and the germline ends lie 14 bases apart. The CDR3 holds 13 amino acids from the cysteine to the phenylalanine. The entry retains the CDR3 DNA only, 39 bases that are in frame from base 1.

For sequencing of the TCRbeta CDR3 region, genomic DNA was extracted from the sorted cells. TCRbeta CDR3 regions were sequenced using the immunoSEQ Assay. Drawn from immuneACCESS, this table holds only the in-frame rearrangements with V and J called that TCRdb kept. Clones are partly lost; checked studies trace under half to an unresolved V gene and leave the rest unexplained. In this sample the table shows 20,000 or so clones, 74% of which occur a single time. 25% to 40% of the sample rests with the top ten. Notes on this clone: Its antigen specificity is not known. One base away there is no much larger clone; base qualities are not given.

The chain is assembled from TRBV5-6 and TRBJ1-2; no D gene can be assigned with confidence. This specimen consisted of CD4+ or CD8+ T cells sorted from blood, obtained in a trial of the OX40 agonist ivuxolimab. This TCR derives from an adult with an advanced solid tumor such as melanoma, head and neck, liver or kidney cancer. The sequence in DNA is TGTGCCAGCAGTTCTGAAGGTGACGATGGCTACACCTTC. This sequence encodes CASSSEGDDGYTF.